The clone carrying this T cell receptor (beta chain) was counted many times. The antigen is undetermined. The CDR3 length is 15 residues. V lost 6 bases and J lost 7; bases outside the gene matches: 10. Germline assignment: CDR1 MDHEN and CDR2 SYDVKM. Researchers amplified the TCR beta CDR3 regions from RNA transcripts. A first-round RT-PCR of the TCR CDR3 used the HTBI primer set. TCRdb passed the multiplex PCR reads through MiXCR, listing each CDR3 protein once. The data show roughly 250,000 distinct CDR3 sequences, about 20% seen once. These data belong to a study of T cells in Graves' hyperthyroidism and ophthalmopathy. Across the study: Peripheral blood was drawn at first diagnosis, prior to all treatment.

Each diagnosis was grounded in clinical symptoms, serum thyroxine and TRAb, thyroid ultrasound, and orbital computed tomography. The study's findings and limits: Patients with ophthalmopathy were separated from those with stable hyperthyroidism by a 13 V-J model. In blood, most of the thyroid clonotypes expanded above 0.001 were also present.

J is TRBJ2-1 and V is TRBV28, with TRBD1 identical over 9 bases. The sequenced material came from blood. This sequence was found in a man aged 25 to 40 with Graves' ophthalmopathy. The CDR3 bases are TGTGCCAGCAGGTTGCCCAGCGGGACAGGGAATGAGCAGTTCTTC. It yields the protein CASRLPSGTGNEQFF.